This is a list of T cell receptor beta chains from one sample in a study of blood T cell repertoires in COVID-19. Sequenced by immunoSEQ multiplex PCR; TCRdb stores in-frame clones only, minus some. The sample shows a few hundred thousand clones, 84% of them seen only once. Sample: peripheral blood. The origin of the receptors is a person between 65 and 79 years old with COVID-19, enrolled during active disease. Each CDR3 is given with its conserved first and last residue. D genes are given only for firm matches. Clone size is stated in some rows and not others, as once, few, many or a class when expanded.

d_call	v_call	j_call	clone_size	cdr3_aa	cdr3_nt
TRBD1	TRBV7-2	TRBJ1-4	NA	CASSFTPRGEKLFF	TGTGCCAGCAGCTTCACCCCCAGGGGGGAAAAACTGTTTTTT
NA	TRBV5-1	TRBJ1-6	NA	CASSLEGGSDSPLHF	TGCGCCAGCAGCTTGGAAGGGGGATCTGATTCACCCCTCCACTTT
TRBD2	TRBV5-8	TRBJ2-7	NA	CASSFRLAPSYEQYF	TGTGCCAGCAGCTTCCGACTAGCCCCATCCTACGAGCAGTACTTC
TRBD1	TRBV6-2/TRBV6-3	TRBJ1-2	NA	CASSLDRDNYGYTF	TGTGCCAGCAGTTTGGACAGGGATAACTATGGCTACACCTTC
TRBD2	TRBV10-3	TRBJ2-1	NA	CAIRSSGGEYNEQFF	TGTGCCATCAGGTCTAGCGGGGGGGAATACAATGAGCAGTTCTTC
NA	TRBV5-6	TRBJ1-1	NA	CASRIDRSYTEAFF	TGTGCCAGCAGGATAGACAGGAGTTACACTGAAGCTTTCTTT
NA	TRBV19	TRBJ2-7	NA	CASSIASGHRAYEQYF	TGTGCCAGTAGTATAGCCTCGGGACATAGAGCCTACGAGCAGTACTTC
TRBD1	TRBV2	TRBJ2-3	NA	CASGDRGADTQYF	TGTGCCAGCGGGGACAGGGGTGCGGATACGCAGTATTTT
NA	TRBV11-1	TRBJ2-3	NA	CASMSTDTQYF	TGTGCCAGTATGTCCACAGATACGCAGTATTTT
NA	TRBV6-2/TRBV6-3	TRBJ1-1	NA	CASSYGQKNTEAFF	TGTGCCAGCAGTTATGGCCAAAAGAACACTGAAGCTTTCTTT
NA	TRBV28	TRBJ1-6	NA	CASSFSRRGSSYNSPLHF	TGTGCCAGCAGTTTTAGTAGGAGGGGATCGTCCTATAATTCACCCCTCCACTTT
TRBD1	TRBV25-1	TRBJ1-4	NA	CASSEKRTGDQKLFF	TGTGCCAGCAGTGAAAAAAGGACAGGGGATCAAAAACTGTTTTTT
NA	TRBV3-1/TRBV3-2	TRBJ2-1	NA	CASSQNTYNEQFF	TGTGCCAGCAGCCAAAACACATACAATGAGCAGTTCTTC
TRBD2	TRBV7-3	TRBJ2-2	NA	CASSLIAGSEGLFF	TGTGCCAGCAGCTTAATAGCGGGGAGCGAAGGCCTGTTTTTT
NA	TRBV3-1/TRBV3-2	TRBJ2-1	NA	CASSQDGEEGNEQFF	TGTGCCAGCAGCCAAGATGGAGAGGAGGGCAATGAGCAGTTCTTC
NA	TRBV4-3	TRBJ1-5	NA	CASSQDPYQPQHF	TGCGCCAGCAGCCAAGATCCCTATCAGCCCCAGCATTTT
NA	TRBV11-2	TRBJ2-5	NA	CASSLAGWQETQYF	TGTGCCAGCAGCTTAGCGGGATGGCAAGAGACCCAGTACTTC
TRBD1	TRBV19	TRBJ2-2	NA	CASSDPGRGKTGELFF	TGTGCCAGTAGTGATCCCGGCAGGGGGAAGACCGGGGAGCTGTTTTTT
NA	TRBV18	TRBJ1-1	NA	CASSGLPGTLNTEAFF	TGTGCCAGCTCAGGACTCCCGGGGACACTGAACACTGAAGCTTTCTTT
TRBD1	TRBV7-3	TRBJ2-1	NA	CASSLAGGAYEQFF	TGTGCCAGCAGCTTGGCAGGGGGCGCCTATGAGCAGTTCTTC
NA	TRBV19	TRBJ2-7	NA	CASSMTDEQYF	TGTGCCAGTAGTATGACTGACGAGCAGTACTTC
NA	TRBV27	TRBJ2-2	NA	CASSYGGAGTGELFF	TGTGCCAGCAGTTATGGAGGGGCCGGCACCGGGGAGCTGTTTTTT
TRBD2	TRBV15	TRBJ2-2	NA	CATSSGRDTGELFF	TGTGCCACCAGCAGCGGGAGGGACACCGGGGAGCTGTTTTTT
NA	TRBV28	TRBJ2-7	NA	CASRGEDSPYEQYF	TGTGCCAGCAGAGGTGAGGACAGCCCCTACGAGCAGTACTTC
NA	TRBV5-5	TRBJ1-6	few	CASSLWGVSSYNSPLHF	TGTGCCAGCAGCTTGTGGGGGGTGAGCTCCTATAATTCACCCCTCCACTTT
NA	TRBV4-1	TRBJ2-2	NA	CASSQAGTPNTGELFF	TGCGCCAGCAGCCAAGCCGGGACACCTAACACCGGGGAGCTGTTTTTT
NA	TRBV9	TRBJ2-1	NA	CASSTPLDEQFF	TGTGCCAGCAGCACCCCTCTAGATGAGCAGTTCTTC
TRBD1	TRBV7-2	TRBJ1-2	NA	CASGDRVNYGYTF	TGTGCCAGCGGGGACAGGGTTAACTATGGCTACACCTTC
NA	TRBV7-3	TRBJ1-2	NA	CASSLLGGADGYTF	TGTGCCAGCAGCCTCCTGGGGGGGGCTGATGGCTACACCTTC
TRBD1	TRBV5-1	TRBJ1-1	NA	CASSSGRTGPTEAFF	TGCGCCAGCAGCTCGGGACGGACAGGACCCACTGAAGCTTTCTTT
NA	TRBV7-2	TRBJ1-1	NA	CASSFNRGDTEAFF	TGTGCCAGCAGCTTTAATAGGGGCGACACTGAAGCTTTCTTT
NA	TRBV19	TRBJ2-2	once	CASRWPGEGSGELFF	TGTGCCAGTAGATGGCCAGGGGAAGGGTCCGGGGAGCTGTTTTTT
NA	TRBV5-1	TRBJ1-2	NA	CASSPDGLFGGYTF	TGCGCCAGCAGCCCCGACGGGTTGTTCGGCGGCTACACCTTC
TRBD1	TRBV28	TRBJ2-1	NA	CASITRGQGWVRSYNEQFF	TGTGCCAGCATCACAAGGGGACAGGGCTGGGTACGGTCCTACAATGAGCAGTTCTTC
NA	TRBV2	TRBJ1-6	NA	CASSEAKGGNSPLHF	TGTGCCAGCAGTGAAGCTAAGGGGGGGAATTCACCCCTCCACTTT
TRBD2	TRBV7-2	TRBJ2-1	few	CASSHEGTSGRLNEQFF	TGTGCCAGCAGCCACGAAGGGACTAGCGGGAGGTTAAATGAGCAGTTCTTC
NA	TRBV12-3/TRBV12-4	TRBJ1-2	once	CASTLGGRGGYTF	TGTGCCAGCACCCTGGGGGGGAGAGGGGGCTACACCTTC
TRBD2	TRBV4-3	TRBJ2-7	NA	CASSQGLAGAEQYF	TGCGCCAGCAGCCAAGGACTAGCGGGAGCCGAGCAGTACTTC
TRBD2	TRBV7-2	TRBJ2-7	NA	CASRVSGRLSSYEQYF	TGTGCCAGCAGGGTTAGCGGGAGACTTTCTTCCTACGAGCAGTACTTC
TRBD2	TRBV6-5	TRBJ2-1	once	CATQGSGRFGEQFF	TGTGCCACCCAAGGTAGCGGGAGATTTGGTGAGCAGTTCTTC